These 27 T cell receptor beta chains came from one sample sequenced in a study of T cell responses to AZD1222 COVID-19 vaccine. Using immunoSEQ multiplex PCR, the repertoire was profiled, and TCRdb retains in-frame clones only, with some absent. The table lists 150,000 to 200,000 clones, roughly 87% of them singletons. Material: peripheral blood, obtained 28 days after the second AZD1222 dose. The receptors shown here come from an adult who received the AZD1222 COVID-19 vaccine.

The chain joins TRBV28 to TRBJ1-4; D gene uncertain. Trimming pared 6 bases from V and 5 bases from J, leaving 16 bases between. Germline assignment: CDR1 MDHEN and CDR2 SYDVKM. The CDR3 has 15 residues. CDR3 residues: CASRMIAAANEKLFF. The CDR3 nucleotides are TGTGCCAGCAGAATGATTGCGGCAGCAAATGAAAAACTGTTTTTT.

This clone turned up a few times. V usage is TRBV2 and J usage is TRBJ1-6, with D possibly matching TRBD1 (5 bases). Germline loops: CDR1 SNHLY, CDR2 FYNNEI. V lost 4 bases to trimming and J lost 0 bases, with 16 bases between them. This CDR3 is 18 amino acids long. CDR3 in DNA: TGTGCCAGCAGTGTCACCGGGGCCCCGAGCTCCTATAATTCACCCCTCCACTTT. It codes for CASSVTGAPSSYNSPLHF.

This clone was detected only once. This rearrangement joins TRBV6-5 to TRBJ1-6, with D possibly matching TRBD1 (6 bases). The ends were cut back, 4 bases at V and 7 bases at J, with 17 bases in the middle. The germline CDR1 and CDR2 sequences are MNHEY and SVGAGI. This CDR3 has 16 amino acids. The CDR3 DNA is TGTGCCAGCAGTTCCTCCAGGGGAGGAGGAAATTCACCCCTCCACTTT. As protein: CASSSSRGGGNSPLHF.

The rearrangement uses TRBV3-1 (or the pseudogene TRBV3-2) and TRBJ1-2, with D hard to call. CDR3 length equals 12 residues. V shed 2 bases and J shed 5 bases, with 6 bases lying between them. Per the germline V gene, CDR1 is LGHDT and CDR2 is YNNKEL (reference sequence). The CDR3 DNA sequence: TGTGCCAGCAGCCAATCTCTTTATGGCTACACCTTC. It encodes CASSQSLYGYTF.

The chain combines TRBV4-1 with TRBJ2-7; 8 bases agree with TRBD1. The ends lost 3 bases at V and 3 bases at J; junction bases unmatched: 10. This CDR3 has 16 amino acids. Germline V gives CDR1 MGHRA, CDR2 YSYEKL. CDR3 amino acids: CASSQAYLTGGYEQYF. The CDR3 DNA sequence: TGCGCCAGCAGCCAGGCGTACCTCACAGGGGGCTACGAGCAGTACTTC.

The chain has TRBV30 and TRBJ2-1; TRBD1 matches at 11 bases. CDR3 size: 21 residues. Germline V gene data show CDR1 as GTSNPN and CDR2 as SVGIG (reference sequence). The V gene end was trimmed by 3 bases and the J gene end by 0 bases; junction bases not matched to a gene: 19. Here the CDR3 DNA reads TGTGCCTGGAGGGGGGGAAACCGGGACAGGGGGTCTCGGAGCTCCTACAATGAGCAGTTCTTC. It yields the protein CAWRGGNRDRGSRSSYNEQFF.

The chain uses TRBV28 and TRBJ1-5, with 9 bases lining up with TRBD1. The CDR3 has 15 amino acids. Germline loops: CDR1 MDHEN, CDR2 SYDVKM. V lost 5 bases to trimming and J lost 7 bases; unmatched junction nucleotides: 9. The CDR3 here is CASSATGGSGQPQHF. The CDR3 nucleotides read TGTGCCAGCAGTGCTACAGGGGGCTCGGGGCAGCCCCAGCATTTT.

The gene calls are TRBV7-2 and TRBJ1-5; D gene unclear. V was cut by 4 bases and J by 6 bases, with 7 bases left in between. There are 12 residues in the CDR3. CDR1 is SGHTA, CDR2 FQGNSA, per germline. The chain's CDR3 is CASSYWSQPQHF. For the CDR3, the DNA is TGTGCCAGCAGCTACTGGAGTCAGCCCCAGCATTTT.

The CDR3 protein is CASSLGLAAGEQYF. The DNA for the CDR3 is TGTGCCAGCAGCTTAGGACTAGCGGCGGGCGAGCAGTACTTC. The chain recombines TRBV7-2 with TRBJ2-7; TRBD2 aligns across 9 bases. CDR3 length: 14 residues. V shed 1 base, J shed 6 bases, and the junction held 4 bases outside the gene matches. CDR1 is SGHTA and CDR2 is FQGNSA in the germline V gene.

The V and J genes are TRBV9 and TRBJ2-2; 11 bases map to TRBD1. V gave up 4 bases and J gave up 9 bases; unmatched junction bases: 8. Germline CDR1 SGDLS, CDR2 YYNGEE. The length of the CDR3 is 15 residues. The CDR3 DNA sequence: TGTGCCAGCAGCACAGGACAGGGGGCGCTTAGGGAGCTGTTTTTT. Its protein product is CASSTGQGALRELFF.

The chain is built from TRBV10-3 and TRBJ1-4; unclear D gene. Trimming shortened V by 8 bases and J by 0 bases, and 10 bases separated the two germline ends. The CDR3 has 14 residues. The germline V gene has CDR1 ENHRY and CDR2 SYGVKD. Here the CDR3 DNA reads TGTGCCATCGCTCCGGCTTCAACTAATGAAAAACTGTTTTTT. Its translation: CAIAPASTNEKLFF.

The chain links TRBV9 to TRBJ2-7; TRBD2 is a possible D gene (5 bases). CDR3 size: 16 residues. CDR1 is SGDLS, CDR2 YYNGEE, per germline. V was shortened by 1 base and J by 4 bases, with 18 bases between the two germline ends. CDR3 nucleotide sequence: TGTGCCAGCAGCGTAAGTTCTGTGGGAGCGACGTACGAGCAGTACTTC. Its translation: CASSVSSVGATYEQYF.

This clone has more than one count but fewer than ten. This sequence joins TRBV6-2 or TRBV6-3 and TRBJ1-1, with D maybe TRBD1 (6 bases). This CDR3 spans 14 amino acids. CDR1 is MNHEY, CDR2 SVGEGT, per germline. V lost 5 bases and J 4 bases, leaving 14 bases between the germline ends. The CDR3 protein is CASSLGQPGTEAFF. The CDR3 DNA is TGTGCCAGCAGTCTCGGACAGCCGGGCACTGAAGCTTTCTTT.

The chain couples TRBV6-2 or TRBV6-3 to TRBJ2-2; D ambiguous. V was trimmed by 2 bases and J by 6 bases, leaving 7 bases between them. The germline CDR1 and CDR2 sequences are MNHEY and SVGEGT. The length of the CDR3 is 13 residues. CDR3 amino acids: CASSYEAAGELFF. As DNA, the CDR3 is TGTGCCAGCAGTTACGAGGCGGCCGGGGAGCTGTTTTTT.

The chain links TRBV4-1 to TRBJ1-2; D not certain. The CDR3 totals 14 residues. Germline CDR1 is MGHRA and CDR2 is YSYEKL. Deletions cut 2 bases from V and 2 bases from J, with 9 bases between. The chain's CDR3 is CASSQPGGNYGYTF. CDR3 DNA sequence: TGCGCCAGCAGCCAACCAGGAGGCAACTATGGCTACACCTTC.

V and J are TRBV5-1 and TRBJ1-5; no reliable D call. With 3 bases removed from V and 8 bases from J, the gap between germline ends came to 12 bases. The germline V gene has CDR1 SGHRS and CDR2 YFSETQ. This CDR3 spans 13 amino acids. CDR3 residues: CASSWAPQEPQHF. CDR3 coding DNA: TGCGCCAGCAGCTGGGCCCCTCAGGAGCCCCAGCATTTT.

The V and J genes are TRBV28 and TRBJ2-7, with TRBD2 matching over 10 bases. This CDR3 is built from 15 residues. V lost 7 bases, J lost 3 bases, and 9 bases stayed unmatched. The germline V gene has CDR1 MDHEN and CDR2 SYDVKM. CDR3 sequence (DNA): TGTGCCAGCATTCACAGCGGGGGGGGACTCTACGAGCAGTACTTC. This translates into CASIHSGGGLYEQYF.

The rearrangement links TRBV5-6 to TRBJ2-7, with no clear D. CDR1 is SGHDT and CDR2 is YYEEEE in the germline V gene. The CDR3 has 12 residues. V dropped 5 bases and J dropped 4 bases, with 10 bases sitting between them. As DNA, the CDR3 is TGTGCCAGCAGTGGTCAGGAATACGAGCAGTACTTC. Its translation: CASSGQEYEQYF.

The chain recombines TRBV29-1 with TRBJ1-5; weak D call: TRBD1 (5 bases). Trimming took off 4 bases at V and 2 bases at J, with 15 bases between the two ends. CDR1 and CDR2 (germline): SQVTM, ANQGSEA. The CDR3 sequence is 15 residues long. CDR3 protein: CSVVKDGAGNQPQHF. For the CDR3, the DNA is TGCAGCGTTGTAAAGGATGGGGCCGGCAATCAGCCCCAGCATTTT.

This chain links TRBV10-3 with TRBJ1-2; D is ambiguous. Germline V gene data show CDR1 as ENHRY and CDR2 as SYGVKD. Trimming shortened V by 5 bases and J by 2 bases, and 9 bases separated the two germline ends. There are 13 residues in the CDR3. The CDR3 loop reads CAISTDSNYGYTF. The CDR3 nucleotides are TGTGCCATCAGTACCGACTCCAACTATGGCTACACCTTC.

This rearrangement joins TRBV28 to TRBJ2-3, with D uncertain. The germline V gene encodes CDR1 MDHEN and CDR2 SYDVKM. V was trimmed by 6 bases and J by 6 bases, leaving 13 bases between them. This CDR3 region has 13 residues. The CDR3 spells CASSPLKRDTQYF. The CDR3 DNA sequence: TGTGCCAGCAGCCCTCTTAAAAGGGATACGCAGTATTTT.

Here the CDR3 reads CASLRGSTGELFF. CDR3 coding DNA: TGTGCCAGTTTGAGGGGGAGCACCGGGGAGCTGTTTTTT. The genes are TRBV19 and TRBJ2-2, with D perhaps matching TRBD1 (6 bases). The germline V gene has CDR1 LNHDA and CDR2 SQIVND (reference sequence). V was shortened by 8 bases and J by 4 bases, with 11 bases between the two germline ends. The length of the CDR3 is 13 residues.

This chain uses TRBV1 with TRBJ2-5; the table's D call TRBD2 went unverified against the DNA. TRBV1 is an annotated pseudogene. The CDR3 spans 14 residues. The CDR3 loop reads CTSSLRERGETQYF. The CDR3 DNA follows: TGCACCAGCAGCTTGCGGGAGAGGGGAGAGACCCAGTACTTC.

The chain couples TRBV5-1 to TRBJ2-2, with D possibly matching TRBD1 (6 bases). This CDR3 region has 15 residues. Germline lookup yields CDR1 SGHRS and CDR2 YFSETQ. The CDR3 nucleotides read TGCGCAGATGCACCCGGGACACCGAACACCGGGGAGCTGTTTTTT. Translating gives CADAPGTPNTGELFF.

The rearrangement links TRBV6-6 to TRBJ1-5; 8 nucleotides agree with TRBD1. CDR3 length equals 13 residues. Germline V CDR1 and CDR2: MNHNY, SVGAGI (reference sequence). J was trimmed by 4 bases and V by 6 bases; bases with no gene match: 2. CDR3 DNA sequence: TGTGCCAGCAGCGACAGGGGAAATCAGCCCCAGCATTTT. Translation gives CASSDRGNQPQHF.

This clone has just one count. The V gene is TRBV28, the J gene TRBJ1-3; 9 nucleotides agree with TRBD1. The length of the CDR3 is 18 residues. Per the germline V gene, CDR1 is MDHEN and CDR2 is SYDVKM. V lost 7 bases, J lost 1 base, and 14 bases stayed unmatched. The CDR3 region has the DNA TGTGCCAGCACCCCGGTGGGGACAGGGTTTTTTTCTGGAAACACCATATATTTT. Its protein product is CASTPVGTGFFSGNTIYF.

The chain joins TRBV5-4 to TRBJ2-5; D is possibly TRBD2 (6 bases). Germline V gene lookup returns CDR1 SGHNT and CDR2 YYREEE (reference sequence). Trimming stripped 4 bases from V and 5 bases from J, with 15 bases between. The length of the CDR3 is 14 residues. In DNA, the CDR3 is TGTGCCAGCAGCCCGCGACTAGTCGAGGAGACCCAGTACTTC. It translates to CASSPRLVEETQYF.